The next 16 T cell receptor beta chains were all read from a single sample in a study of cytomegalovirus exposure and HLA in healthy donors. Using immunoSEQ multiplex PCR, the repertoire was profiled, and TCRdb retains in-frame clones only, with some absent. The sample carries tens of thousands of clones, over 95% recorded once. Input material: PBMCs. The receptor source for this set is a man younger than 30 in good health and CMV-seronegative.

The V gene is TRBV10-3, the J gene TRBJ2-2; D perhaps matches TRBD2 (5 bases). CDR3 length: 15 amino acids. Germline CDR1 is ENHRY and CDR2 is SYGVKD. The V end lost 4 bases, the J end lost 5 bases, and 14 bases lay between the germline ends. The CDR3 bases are TGTGCCATCAGTGCGGTGGGAGTAAGGACCGGGGAGCTGTTTTTT. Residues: CAISAVGVRTGELFF.

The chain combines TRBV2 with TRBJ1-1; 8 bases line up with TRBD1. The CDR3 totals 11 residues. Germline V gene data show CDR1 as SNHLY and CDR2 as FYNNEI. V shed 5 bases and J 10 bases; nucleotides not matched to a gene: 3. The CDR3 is CASSRDRGAFF. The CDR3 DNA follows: TGTGCCAGCAGTAGAGACAGGGGAGCTTTCTTT.

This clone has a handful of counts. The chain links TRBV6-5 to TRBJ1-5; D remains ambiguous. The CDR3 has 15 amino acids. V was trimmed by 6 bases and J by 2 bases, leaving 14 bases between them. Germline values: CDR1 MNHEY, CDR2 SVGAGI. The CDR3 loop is CASSPGMEGNQPQHF. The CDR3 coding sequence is TGTGCCAGCAGCCCGGGGATGGAAGGCAATCAGCCCCAGCATTTT.

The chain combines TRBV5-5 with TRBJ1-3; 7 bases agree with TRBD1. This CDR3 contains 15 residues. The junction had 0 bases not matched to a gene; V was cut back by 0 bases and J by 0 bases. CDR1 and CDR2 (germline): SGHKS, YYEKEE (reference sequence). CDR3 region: CASSLDRGSGNTIYF. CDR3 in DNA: TGTGCCAGCAGCTTGGACAGGGGCTCTGGAAACACCATATATTTT.

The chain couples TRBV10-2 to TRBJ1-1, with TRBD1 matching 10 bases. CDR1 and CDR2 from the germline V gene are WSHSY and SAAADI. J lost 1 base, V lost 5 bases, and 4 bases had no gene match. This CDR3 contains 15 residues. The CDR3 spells CASSPGQGRNTEAFF. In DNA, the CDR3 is TGCGCCAGCAGTCCGGGACAGGGGCGGAACACTGAAGCTTTCTTT.

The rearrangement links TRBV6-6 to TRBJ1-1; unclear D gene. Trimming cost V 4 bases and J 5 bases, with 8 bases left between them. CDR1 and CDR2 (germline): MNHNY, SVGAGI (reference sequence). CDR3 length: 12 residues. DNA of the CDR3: TGTGCCAGCAGTTTAGCGGGGACTGAAGCTTTCTTT. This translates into CASSLAGTEAFF.

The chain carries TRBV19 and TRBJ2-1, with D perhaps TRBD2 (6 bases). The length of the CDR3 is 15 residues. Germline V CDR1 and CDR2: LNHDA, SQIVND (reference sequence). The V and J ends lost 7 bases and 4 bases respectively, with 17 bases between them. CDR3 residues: CASTHMGLDYNEQFF. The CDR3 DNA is TGTGCCAGTACCCACATGGGACTGGATTACAATGAGCAGTTCTTC.

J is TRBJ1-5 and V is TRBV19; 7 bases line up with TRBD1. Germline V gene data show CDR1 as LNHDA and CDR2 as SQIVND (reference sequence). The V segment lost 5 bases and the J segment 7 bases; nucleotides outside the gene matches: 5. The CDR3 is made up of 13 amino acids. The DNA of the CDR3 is TGTGCCAGTAGTGTTGACAGGGCCCAGCCCCAGCATTTT. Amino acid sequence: CASSVDRAQPQHF.

CDR3 region: CASSPPWTGTGELFF. CDR3 sequence (DNA): TGTGCCAGCTCACCACCCTGGACTGGAACCGGGGAGCTGTTTTTT. J is TRBJ2-2 and V is TRBV18; D is possibly TRBD2 (5 bases). This CDR3 spans 15 amino acids. CDR1 and CDR2 from the germline V gene are KGHSH and LQKENI. The V gene lost 0 bases and the J gene lost 5 bases, with 10 bases spanning the gap. Filled out from reference TRBV18 and TRBJ2-2, the complete variable domain reads NAGVMQNPRHLVRRRGQEARLRCSPMKGHSHVYWYRQLPEEGLKFMVYLQKENIIDESGMPKERFSAEFPKEGPSILRIQQVVRGDSAAYFCASSPPWTGTGELFFGEGSRLTVL.

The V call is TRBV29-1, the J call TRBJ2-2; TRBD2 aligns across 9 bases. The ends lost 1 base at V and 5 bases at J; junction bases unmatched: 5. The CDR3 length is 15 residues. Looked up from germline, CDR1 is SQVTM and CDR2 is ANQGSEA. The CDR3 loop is CSVEGLAGRTGELFF. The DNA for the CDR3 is TGCAGCGTTGAAGGCCTAGCGGGACGAACCGGGGAGCTGTTTTTT.

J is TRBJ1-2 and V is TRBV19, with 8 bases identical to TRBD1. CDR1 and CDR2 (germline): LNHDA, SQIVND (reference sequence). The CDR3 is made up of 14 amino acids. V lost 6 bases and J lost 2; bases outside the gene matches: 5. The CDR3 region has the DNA TGTGCCAGTAGCGCACAGGGGGGGAACTATGGCTACACCTTC. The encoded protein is CASSAQGGNYGYTF.

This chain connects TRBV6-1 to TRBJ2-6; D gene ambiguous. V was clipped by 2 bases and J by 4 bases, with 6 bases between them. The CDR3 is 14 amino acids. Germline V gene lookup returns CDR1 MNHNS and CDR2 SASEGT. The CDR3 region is CASSETRGANVLTF. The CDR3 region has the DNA TGTGCCAGCAGTGAAACGCGCGGGGCCAACGTCCTGACTTTC.

In DNA, the CDR3 is TGTGCCAGCAGAACGGCAACTAATGAAAAACTGTTTTTT. As protein: CASRTATNEKLFF. This chain uses TRBV6-6 with TRBJ1-4; D is uncertain. The V end lost 6 bases, the J end lost 0 bases, and 5 bases lay between the germline ends. The germline CDR1 and CDR2 sequences are MNHNY and SVGAGI (reference sequence). This CDR3 region has 13 residues.

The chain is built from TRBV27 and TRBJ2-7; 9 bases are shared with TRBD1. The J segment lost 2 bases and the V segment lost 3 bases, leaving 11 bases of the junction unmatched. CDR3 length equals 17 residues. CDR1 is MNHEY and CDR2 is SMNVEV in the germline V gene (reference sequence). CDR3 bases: TGTGCCAGCAGTTTCTCGGGACAGGGTCAAATCCCCTACGAGCAGTACTTC. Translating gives CASSFSGQGQIPYEQYF.

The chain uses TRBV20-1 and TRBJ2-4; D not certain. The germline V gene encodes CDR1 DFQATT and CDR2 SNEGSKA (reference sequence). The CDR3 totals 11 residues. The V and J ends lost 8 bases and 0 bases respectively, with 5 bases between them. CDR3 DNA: TGCAGTTGTATAGCCAAAAACATTCAGTACTTC. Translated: CSCIAKNIQYF.

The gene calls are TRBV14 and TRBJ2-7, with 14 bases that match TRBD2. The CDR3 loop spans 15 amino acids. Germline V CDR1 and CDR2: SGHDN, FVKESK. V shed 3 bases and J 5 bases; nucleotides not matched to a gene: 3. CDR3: CASSHRLAGGNEQYF. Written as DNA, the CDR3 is TGTGCCAGCAGCCATCGACTAGCGGGAGGGAACGAGCAGTACTTC.